Ten or more counts support the clone carrying this T cell receptor beta chain. Germline-derived CDR1 and CDR2 are ENHRY and SYGVKD. Trimming took 0 bases from V and 3 from J, leaving 9 bases between them. The CDR3 totals 15 residues. These data belong to a study of identical twins. TCRdb used MiXCR to reprocess the 5' RACE reads, holding one entry per CDR3 protein. The sample has around 670,000 distinct CDR3 sequences, around 6% seen once. The chain recombines TRBV10-3 with TRBJ1-5; a possible D gene is TRBD1 (5 bases). This clonotype was obtained from a man aged 18 to 30 in good health. The sample taken for sequencing was naive T cells sorted from blood. The CDR3: CAISESTGYNQPQHF. In nucleotides, the CDR3 is TGTGCCATCAGTGAGTCTACAGGATACAATCAGCCCCAGCATTTT.